The rows below give T cell receptor beta chains drawn from one sample of a study of PD-1 blockade in classical Hodgkin lymphoma. Here immunoSEQ multiplex PCR was the method, and the copy in TCRdb shows in-frame clones only, minus some. The data show tens of thousands of clones, roughly 80% seen once. The sample consisted of peripheral blood mononuclear cells (PBMCs), taken before the fourth cycle of nivolumab. All receptors derive from a human donor with classical Hodgkin lymphoma. Both conserved end residues are part of each CDR3. A D gene is named only where the DNA matches it firmly. Where a row states a size, it is once, few, many or the class of an expanded clone; other rows omit it.

V	D	J	size	CDR3	DNA
TRBV25-1	TRBD2	TRBJ2-1	-	CASSEGLAGEDEQFF	TGTGCCAGCAGTGAAGGTCTAGCGGGAGAAGATGAGCAGTTCTTC
TRBV19	TRBD2	TRBJ2-1	few	CASSSLAGGPLGQFF	TGTGCCAGTAGTTCGCTAGCGGGAGGCCCGCTTGGGCAGTTCTTC
TRBV5-5	-	TRBJ2-5	-	CASSLTWGETQYF	TGTGCCAGCAGCTTGACCTGGGGAGAGACCCAGTACTTC
TRBV5-4	-	TRBJ1-5	-	CASSFDSGQPQHF	TGTGCCAGCAGCTTCGATAGCGGGCAGCCCCAGCATTTT
TRBV7-8	TRBD2	TRBJ2-5	-	CASSNNRLAGGRGPETQYF	TGTGCCAGCAGCAATAACCGACTAGCGGGGGGGAGGGGTCCGGAGACCCAGTACTTC
TRBV10-2	TRBD2	TRBJ2-5	-	CASSVGGTSETQYF	TGCGCCAGCAGTGTGGGCGGGACTAGCGAGACCCAGTACTTC
TRBV5-1	-	TRBJ1-5	-	CASSPGRGGNQPQHF	TGCGCCAGCAGCCCCGGGCGCGGGGGCAATCAGCCCCAGCATTTT
TRBV4-3	-	TRBJ1-4	-	CASSLAGNEKLFF	TGCGCCAGCAGCTTGGCGGGGAATGAAAAACTGTTTTTT
TRBV5-5	-	TRBJ1-3	-	CASSLTTNLPSGNTIYF	TGTGCCAGCAGCTTGACAACGAACTTACCCTCTGGAAACACCATATATTTT
TRBV28	-	TRBJ1-2	-	CASSLSGNYGYTF	TGTGCCAGCAGTTTATCGGGGAACTATGGCTACACCTTC
TRBV29-1	TRBD1	TRBJ2-2	-	CSVGQGAGELFF	TGCAGCGTTGGACAGGGAGCCGGGGAGCTGTTTTTT
TRBV5-8	-	TRBJ1-2	few	CASSLGGRWYGYTF	TGTGCCAGCAGCTTGGGGGGACGTTGGTATGGCTACACCTTC
TRBV2	-	TRBJ2-5	once	CASGTIQETQYF	TGTGCCAGCGGGACCATCCAAGAGACCCAGTACTTC
TRBV6-1	-	TRBJ2-7	-	CASSTDPSYEQYF	TGTGCCAGCAGTACGGACCCATCCTACGAGCAGTACTTC
TRBV27	-	TRBJ1-2	-	CASRTTHLGGYTF	TGTGCCAGCAGAACAACTCACCTGGGAGGCTACACCTTC
TRBV20-1	-	TRBJ1-1	-	CSAMGLWGAFF	TGCAGTGCTATGGGCCTTTGGGGAGCTTTCTTT
TRBV7-2	TRBD2	TRBJ2-7	few	CASSPGLAWQYF	TGTGCCAGCAGCCCCGGACTAGCATGGCAGTACTTC
TRBV28	-	TRBJ1-5	few	CASSFRLRDQPQHF	TGTGCCAGCAGTTTTAGACTCCGAGATCAGCCCCAGCATTTT
TRBV27	TRBD1	TRBJ2-7	-	CASSWDRRPYEQYF	TGTGCCAGCAGTTGGGACAGGCGCCCCTACGAGCAGTACTTC
TRBV19	-	TRBJ1-3	-	CATRRGVGGNTIYF	TGTGCCACCCGAAGAGGGGTTGGAGGAAACACCATATATTTT
TRBV27	-	TRBJ1-5	-	CASSHTHGSNQPQHF	TGTGCCAGCAGCCACACCCACGGGTCCAATCAGCCCCAGCATTTT
TRBV5-5	TRBD2	TRBJ2-3	-	CASSLNPREGGTDTQYF	TGTGCCAGCAGCTTGAACCCCCGGGAGGGTGGCACAGATACGCAGTATTTT
TRBV6-5	-	TRBJ1-6	-	CASRREIYSPLHF	TGTGCCAGCAGGCGGGAGATATATTCACCCCTCCACTTT
TRBV4-1	TRBD1	TRBJ1-5	-	CASSLDRAPQPQHF	TGCGCCAGCAGCCTCGACAGGGCGCCTCAGCCCCAGCATTTT
TRBV6-5	TRBD2	TRBJ2-1	-	CASSYDVGLAGGEQFF	TGTGCCAGCAGTTACGACGTGGGACTAGCGGGGGGGGAGCAGTTCTTC
TRBV7-2	-	TRBJ2-7	-	CASSLAGQTHYEQYF	TGTGCCAGCAGCCTGGCGGGACAGACCCACTACGAGCAGTACTTC
TRBV5-6	TRBD1	TRBJ1-3	-	CASQQLGQGKNTIYF	TGTGCCAGCCAGCAGCTTGGACAGGGAAAAAACACCATATATTTT